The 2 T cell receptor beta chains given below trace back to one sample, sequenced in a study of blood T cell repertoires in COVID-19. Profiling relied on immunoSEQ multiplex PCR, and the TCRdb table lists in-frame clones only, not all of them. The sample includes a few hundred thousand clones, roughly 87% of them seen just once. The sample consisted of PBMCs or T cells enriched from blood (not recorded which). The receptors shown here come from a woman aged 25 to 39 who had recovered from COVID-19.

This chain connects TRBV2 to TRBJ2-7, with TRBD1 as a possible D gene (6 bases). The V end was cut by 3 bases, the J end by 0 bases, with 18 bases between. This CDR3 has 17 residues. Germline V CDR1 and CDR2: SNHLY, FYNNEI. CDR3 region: CASSDPGTLTISYEQYF. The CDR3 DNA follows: TGTGCCAGCAGTGACCCCGGGACACTTACCATCTCCTACGAGCAGTACTTC.

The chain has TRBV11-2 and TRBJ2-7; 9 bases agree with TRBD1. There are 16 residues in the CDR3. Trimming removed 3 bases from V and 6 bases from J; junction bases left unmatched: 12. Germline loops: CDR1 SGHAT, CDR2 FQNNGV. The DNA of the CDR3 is TGTGCCAGCAGCTTGAACCGGGACAGGGTTTATTCCGAGCAGTACTTC. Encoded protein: CASSLNRDRVYSEQYF.